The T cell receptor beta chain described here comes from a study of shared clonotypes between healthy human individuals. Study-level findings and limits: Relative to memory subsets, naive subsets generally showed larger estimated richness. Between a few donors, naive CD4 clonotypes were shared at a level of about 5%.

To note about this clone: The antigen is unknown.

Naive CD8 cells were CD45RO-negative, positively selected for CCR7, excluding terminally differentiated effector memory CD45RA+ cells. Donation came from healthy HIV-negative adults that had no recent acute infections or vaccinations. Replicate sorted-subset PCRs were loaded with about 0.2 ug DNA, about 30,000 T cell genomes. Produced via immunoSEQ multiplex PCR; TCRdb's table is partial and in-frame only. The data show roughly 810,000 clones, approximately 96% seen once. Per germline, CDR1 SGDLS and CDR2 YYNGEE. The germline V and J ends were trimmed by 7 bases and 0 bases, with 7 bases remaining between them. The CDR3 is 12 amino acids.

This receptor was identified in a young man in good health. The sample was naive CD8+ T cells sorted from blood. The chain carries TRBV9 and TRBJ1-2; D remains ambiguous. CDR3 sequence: CASHQTNYGYTF. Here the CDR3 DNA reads TGTGCCAGCCACCAGACTAACTATGGCTACACCTTC.